The 2 T cell receptor beta chains listed next were all sequenced from one sample in a study of shared clonotypes between healthy human individuals. Repertoires were generated with immunoSEQ multiplex PCR, while TCRdb's copy carries only in-frame clones and drops some. The table records about 2.3 million clones, about nine tenths of them present only once. The source material was naive CD4+ T cells from PBMCs. Subset: CD45RA+ positively selected. The receptors come from a man in his late teens or twenties in good health. Some clones in this sample may be carry-over from other donors' samples.

Worth noting for this clone: The same CDR3 also results from other DNA sequences found in this sample. The genes are TRBV19 and TRBJ1-5; D not resolved. The germline V gene encodes CDR1 LNHDA and CDR2 SQIVND (reference sequence). V was trimmed by 11 bases and J by 4 bases, leaving 12 bases between them. The CDR3 loop spans 12 amino acids. CDR3 bases: TGTGCCTCTGGGCGTGGAAATCAGCCCCAGCATTTT. Its protein is CASGRGNQPQHF.

This rearrangement joins TRBV28 to TRBJ2-2; 8 nucleotides line up with TRBD1. This CDR3 comprises 16 residues. The trim removed 4 bases at V and 4 bases at J, leaving 8 bases unmatched. Germline V gives CDR1 MDHEN, CDR2 SYDVKM. As DNA, the CDR3 is TGTGCCAGCAGTTCTCCAGGGGGCGGTGGCACCGGGGAGCTGTTTTTT. It encodes CASSSPGGGGTGELFF.